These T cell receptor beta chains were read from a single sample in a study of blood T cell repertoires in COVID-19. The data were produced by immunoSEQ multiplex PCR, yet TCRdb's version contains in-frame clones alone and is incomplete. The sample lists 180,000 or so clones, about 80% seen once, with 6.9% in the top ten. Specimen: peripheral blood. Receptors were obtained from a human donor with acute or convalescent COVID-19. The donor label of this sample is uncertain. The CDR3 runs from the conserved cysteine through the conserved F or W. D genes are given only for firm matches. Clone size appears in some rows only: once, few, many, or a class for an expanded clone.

CDR3aa: CASSPRDSSYGYTF
CDR3nt: TGTGCCAGCAGCCCACGGGACAGTTCCTATGGCTACACCTTC
d_gene: TRBD1
abundance: .
j_gene: TRBJ1-2
v_gene: TRBV3-1/TRBV3-2

CDR3aa: CASSTGNQETQYF
CDR3nt: TGTGCCAGTAGTACCGGGAATCAAGAGACCCAGTACTTC
d_gene: .
abundance: .
j_gene: TRBJ2-5
v_gene: TRBV19

CDR3aa: CASSRQQETQYF
CDR3nt: TGTGCCAGCAGTCGACAGCAAGAGACCCAGTACTTC
d_gene: .
abundance: .
j_gene: TRBJ2-5
v_gene: TRBV5-4

CDR3aa: CASSQGTENTEAFF
CDR3nt: TGCGCCAGCAGCCAAGGGACAGAGAACACTGAAGCTTTCTTT
d_gene: TRBD1
abundance: .
j_gene: TRBJ1-1
v_gene: TRBV5-1

CDR3aa: CASSSRRNEKLFF
CDR3nt: TGTGCCAGCAGCTCTAGACGGAATGAAAAACTGTTTTTT
d_gene: .
abundance: .
j_gene: TRBJ1-4
v_gene: TRBV7-9

CDR3aa: CASSLEGTTDTQYF
CDR3nt: TGCGCCAGCAGCTTGGAGGGGACCACAGATACGCAGTATTTT
d_gene: .
abundance: .
j_gene: TRBJ2-3
v_gene: TRBV4-1

CDR3aa: CASSSGTRGGNEQFF
CDR3nt: TGTGCCAGCAGTTCCGGGACTAGGGGGGGGAATGAGCAGTTCTTC
d_gene: TRBD2
abundance: .
j_gene: TRBJ2-1
v_gene: TRBV6-6

CDR3aa: CASSVQTGHEQFF
CDR3nt: TGTGCCAGCAGCGTCCAGACAGGGCATGAGCAGTTCTTC
d_gene: TRBD1
abundance: .
j_gene: TRBJ2-1
v_gene: TRBV9

CDR3aa: CASSETSNYGYTF
CDR3nt: TGTGCCAGCAGTGAGACATCTAACTATGGCTACACCTTC
d_gene: .
abundance: .
j_gene: TRBJ1-2
v_gene: TRBV2

CDR3aa: CASSVAQETQYF
CDR3nt: TGTGCCAGCAGCGTAGCTCAAGAGACCCAGTACTTC
d_gene: .
abundance: .
j_gene: TRBJ2-5
v_gene: TRBV9

CDR3aa: CASSPQRGVGSNEQFF
CDR3nt: TGTGCCAGCAGCCCTCAGCGGGGGGTCGGCAGCAATGAGCAGTTCTTC
d_gene: TRBD2
abundance: .
j_gene: TRBJ2-1
v_gene: TRBV3-1/TRBV3-2

CDR3aa: CASSFRGLAHNEQFF
CDR3nt: TGTGCCAGCAGCTTCAGGGGACTAGCGCACAATGAGCAGTTCTTC
d_gene: TRBD2
abundance: .
j_gene: TRBJ2-1
v_gene: TRBV5-6

CDR3aa: CASSFWTLKETQYF
CDR3nt: TGTGCCAGCAGCTTCTGGACTTTAAAAGAGACCCAGTACTTC
d_gene: .
abundance: once
j_gene: TRBJ2-5
v_gene: TRBV7-9

CDR3aa: CASGQEWTGANYGYTF
CDR3nt: TGTGCCAGCGGCCAAGAATGGACAGGGGCAAACTATGGCTACACCTTC
d_gene: TRBD1
abundance: .
j_gene: TRBJ1-2
v_gene: TRBV4-2

CDR3aa: CASSELVSSYNSPLHF
CDR3nt: TGTGCCAGCAGTGAATTGGTGAGCTCCTATAATTCACCCCTCCACTTT
d_gene: .
abundance: few
j_gene: TRBJ1-6
v_gene: TRBV6-1

CDR3aa: CAWSRQGVATDTQYF
CDR3nt: TGTGCCTGGAGTCGGCAGGGGGTGGCCACAGATACGCAGTATTTT
d_gene: TRBD1
abundance: .
j_gene: TRBJ2-3
v_gene: TRBV30

CDR3aa: CASSVGLAQGTGELFF
CDR3nt: TGTGCCAGTAGTGTGGGACTAGCGCAGGGCACCGGGGAGCTGTTTTTT
d_gene: TRBD2
abundance: .
j_gene: TRBJ2-2
v_gene: TRBV19

CDR3aa: CASSLGGSGYNEQFF
CDR3nt: TGTGCCAGCAGCCTTGGCGGGTCTGGCTACAATGAGCAGTTCTTC
d_gene: .
abundance: .
j_gene: TRBJ2-1
v_gene: TRBV7-2

CDR3aa: CASSKLAGVGYEQYF
CDR3nt: TGTGCCAGCAGTAAACTAGCGGGAGTGGGATACGAGCAGTACTTC
d_gene: TRBD2
abundance: .
j_gene: TRBJ2-7
v_gene: TRBV27

CDR3aa: CASNGQGNAEAFF
CDR3nt: TGTGCCAGCAACGGACAGGGCAACGCTGAAGCTTTCTTT
d_gene: TRBD1
abundance: once
j_gene: TRBJ1-1
v_gene: TRBV6-5